The 21 T cell receptor beta chains listed next were all sequenced from one sample in a study of shared clonotypes between healthy human individuals. Generated by immunoSEQ multiplex PCR, the TCRdb table keeps only in-frame clones and is missing some. The table includes 2 million or so clones, about 95% detected once. CD45RO-negative cells were positively selected for CCR7, leaving out terminally differentiated effector memory CD45RA+ cells. The sample was naive CD8+ T cells sorted from blood. The receptor set was obtained from a man aged 18 to 30 in good health.

The chain couples TRBV10-1 to TRBJ2-1, with D possibly matching TRBD2 (6 bases). Trimming stripped 6 bases from V and 6 bases from J, with 15 bases between. The CDR3 has 14 residues. Germline CDR1 is WNHNN and CDR2 is SYGVQD (reference sequence). CDR3 in DNA: TGCGCCAGCAGCGACTTGGGACTCTCCAATGAGCAGTTCTTC. Translated: CASSDLGLSNEQFF.

V is TRBV9 and J is TRBJ1-4; no clear D. V was shortened by 7 bases and J by 6 bases, with 7 bases between the two germline ends. CDR1 SGDLS and CDR2 YYNGEE come from the germline V gene. The CDR3 contains 11 residues. The CDR3 spells CASGRDEKLFF. CDR3 nucleotide sequence: TGTGCCAGCGGCCGGGATGAAAAACTGTTTTTT.

The V and J genes are TRBV5-4 and TRBJ2-7; maybe TRBD1 (5 bases). The length of the CDR3 is 13 residues. Germline-derived CDR1 and CDR2 are SGHNT and YYREEE (reference sequence). The V end was cut by 4 bases, the J end by 0 bases, with 8 bases between. The CDR3 protein is CASSPGASYEQYF. CDR3 in DNA: TGTGCCAGCAGCCCTGGGGCCTCCTACGAGCAGTACTTC.

The V gene is TRBV7-9, the J gene TRBJ2-5; D is unclear. CDR1 SEHNR and CDR2 FQNEAQ come from the germline V gene (reference sequence). Trimming removed 8 bases from V and 1 base from J, with 11 bases in between. This CDR3 spans 13 amino acids. In nucleotides, the CDR3 is TGTGCCAGCGAGGAGCCCGGCCAAGAGACCCAGTACTTC. The encoded protein is CASEEPGQETQYF.

CDR3 in amino acids: CASSGTSGGHYEQYF. For the CDR3, the DNA is TGTGCCAGCAGCGGGACTAGCGGGGGCCATTACGAGCAGTACTTC. The V and J genes are TRBV6-1 and TRBJ2-7, with 14 nucleotides matching TRBD2. J gave up 4 bases and V 6 bases, and 5 bases lay outside the gene matches. The length of the CDR3 is 15 residues. Germline V gives CDR1 MNHNS, CDR2 SASEGT.

This rearrangement joins TRBV9 to TRBJ1-1, with D unresolved. The CDR3 runs 14 residues. Trimming shortened V by 0 bases and J by 8 bases, and 14 bases separated the two germline ends. The germline CDR1 and CDR2 sequences are SGDLS and YYNGEE. CDR3 sequence: CASSVAGLLGEAFF. CDR3 bases: TGTGCCAGCAGCGTAGCTGGGTTGCTGGGGGAAGCTTTCTTT.

The rearrangement joins TRBV25-1 to TRBJ2-7, with a weak D call TRBD1 (6 bases). V was cut by 0 bases and J by 7 bases, with 10 bases left in between. Per the germline V gene, CDR1 is MGHDK and CDR2 is SYGVNS. The CDR3 loop spans 13 amino acids. The CDR3 reads CASSEYGGREQYF. CDR3 DNA: TGTGCCAGCAGTGAATATGGGGGCAGGGAGCAGTACTTC.

For this clone: The sample holds other DNA sequences that translate to the same CDR3. The chain is built from TRBV19 and TRBJ2-7; 8 bases fit TRBD1. After removal of 5 bases from V and 1 base from J, the junction contained 1 base not matched to a gene. Per germline, CDR1 LNHDA and CDR2 SQIVND (reference sequence). The CDR3 length is 13 residues. The CDR3: CASSYRGSYEQYF. The DNA of the CDR3 is TGTGCCAGTAGTTACAGGGGGTCCTACGAGCAGTACTTC.

This clone was observed a single time. The chain couples TRBV9 to TRBJ2-1, with 13 bases matching TRBD2. The CDR3 has 16 residues. CDR1 is SGDLS and CDR2 is YYNGEE in the germline V gene. J was trimmed by 0 bases and V by 3 bases; bases with no gene match: 0. CDR3 nucleotides: TGTGCCAGCAGCGGGACTAGCGGGAGCTCCTACAATGAGCAGTTCTTC. Amino acids: CASSGTSGSSYNEQFF.

The chain carries TRBV7-9 and TRBJ2-3; 8 nucleotides align to TRBD2. CDR3 length: 16 amino acids. Germline-derived CDR1 and CDR2 are SEHNR and FQNEAQ (reference sequence). The V gene end was trimmed by 5 bases and the J gene end by 1 base; junction bases not matched to a gene: 8. DNA for the CDR3: TGTGCCAGCAGCCCGAGCTTGACTAGCGGCACAGATACGCAGTATTTT. Protein product: CASSPSLTSGTDTQYF.

J is TRBJ2-1 and V is TRBV5-6; D is unclear. V gave up 0 bases and J gave up 9 bases, with 7 bases separating them. Germline-derived CDR1 and CDR2 are SGHDT and YYEEEE. The CDR3 loop spans 12 amino acids. The CDR3 DNA follows: TGTGCCAGCAGCTTGGGAGGATTTGAGCAGTTCTTC. As protein: CASSLGGFEQFF.

The chain couples TRBV9 to TRBJ1-4, with D tentatively TRBD1 (5 bases). This CDR3 contains 15 residues. The V gene lost 0 bases and the J gene lost 4 bases, with 10 bases spanning the gap. Per germline, CDR1 SGDLS and CDR2 YYNGEE. In DNA, the CDR3 is TGTGCCAGCAGCGTAGAAGGGACCGATAATGAAAAACTGTTTTTT. Translating it yields CASSVEGTDNEKLFF. Complete variable domain (other parts from reference TRBV9 and TRBJ1-4): DSGVTQTPKHLITATGQRVTLRCSPRSGDLSVYWYQQSLDQGLQFLIQYYNGEERAKGNILERFSAQQFPDLHSELNLSSLELGDSALYFCASSVEGTDNEKLFFGSGTQLSVL.

The chain joins TRBV11-3 to TRBJ2-1; D tentatively reads TRBD1 or TRBD2 (5 bases each). Trimming stripped 4 bases from V and 4 bases from J, with 20 bases between. CDR1 is SGHNT and CDR2 is YENEEA in the germline V gene. This CDR3 region has 17 residues. CDR3 sequence (DNA): TGTGCCAGCAGCTCTGGGACCGCCGAAACCCTATACAATGAGCAGTTCTTC. Translation gives CASSSGTAETLYNEQFF.

V and J are TRBV11-2 and TRBJ2-5; perhaps TRBD2 as D (5 bases). V lost 7 bases to trimming and J lost 3 bases, with 15 bases between them. CDR3 length: 14 amino acids. CDR1 and CDR2 (germline): SGHAT, FQNNGV. CDR3 amino acids: CASKLWVGEETQYF. The CDR3 DNA reads as TGTGCCAGCAAACTGTGGGTGGGAGAAGAGACCCAGTACTTC.

V and J are TRBV6-5 and TRBJ1-1; D ambiguous. Trimming stripped 4 bases from V and 4 bases from J, with 10 bases between. The CDR3 consists of 13 residues. The germline V gene has CDR1 MNHEY and CDR2 SVGAGI. For the CDR3, the DNA is TGTGCCAGCAGTTCCCAAGTGGGCACTGAAGCTTTCTTT. It translates to CASSSQVGTEAFF.

The rearrangement joins TRBV5-1 to TRBJ2-2; TRBD2 is a possible D gene (6 bases). V was cut by 4 bases and J by 1 base, with 17 bases left in between. The V gene's germline CDR1 is SGHRS and CDR2 YFSETQ. This CDR3 is 17 amino acids long. CDR3: CASSPSRDSRNTGELFF. CDR3 sequence (DNA): TGCGCCAGCAGCCCCAGTCGGGACTCCAGGAACACCGGGGAGCTGTTTTTT.

CDR3 residues: CASSFGQENAYNSPLHF. CDR3 in DNA: TGTGCCAGCAGCTTCGGACAGGAAAACGCGTATAATTCACCCCTCCACTTT. This chain links TRBV5-8 with TRBJ1-6; 7 nucleotides line up with TRBD1. V was clipped by 2 bases and J by 4 bases; unmatched bases: 9. Germline V CDR1 and CDR2: SGHTS, YDEGEE. The CDR3 is 17 amino acids.

The rearrangement links TRBV16 to TRBJ1-5; no reliable D call. The CDR3 sequence is 17 residues long. The germline gives CDR1 KGHSY, CDR2 FQNENV. V lost 0 bases to trimming and J lost 5 bases, with 17 bases between them. The CDR3 is CASSQSMRSPLDQPQHF. CDR3 sequence (DNA): TGTGCCAGCAGCCAATCGATGAGGAGCCCTTTGGATCAGCCCCAGCATTTT.

V and J are TRBV27 and TRBJ1-4; TRBD1 might be the D (5 bases). CDR1 and CDR2 from the germline V gene are MNHEY and SMNVEV (reference sequence). The CDR3 has 14 residues. Trimming cost V 3 bases and J 3 bases, with 8 bases left between them. The CDR3, as DNA: TGTGCCAGCAGTTTCAGGGCGCCTAATGAAAAACTGTTTTTT. Protein product: CASSFRAPNEKLFF.

In regard to this clone: Other nucleotide sequences in the sample specify the same CDR3. The chain's CDR3 is CASSPLAGASYNEQFF. The CDR3 DNA follows: TGTGCCAGCAGCCCACTAGCGGGAGCCTCCTACAATGAGCAGTTCTTC. V and J are TRBV7-2 and TRBJ2-1; 11 bases map to TRBD2. From germline, CDR1 is SGHTA and CDR2 FQGNSA. V shed 5 bases and J 0 bases; nucleotides not matched to a gene: 3. The CDR3 runs to 16 residues.

A single count supports this clone. The same CDR3 can be traced to other DNA sequences in this sample. The V call is TRBV9, the J call TRBJ2-7; 9 bases are shared with TRBD2. CDR1 is SGDLS, CDR2 YYNGEE, per germline. This CDR3 comprises 14 residues. V lost 2 bases and J lost 2; bases outside the gene matches: 2. The DNA for the CDR3 is TGTGCCAGCAGCGTCGGCGGGGGGGCCTACGAGCAGTACTTC. It translates to CASSVGGGAYEQYF.